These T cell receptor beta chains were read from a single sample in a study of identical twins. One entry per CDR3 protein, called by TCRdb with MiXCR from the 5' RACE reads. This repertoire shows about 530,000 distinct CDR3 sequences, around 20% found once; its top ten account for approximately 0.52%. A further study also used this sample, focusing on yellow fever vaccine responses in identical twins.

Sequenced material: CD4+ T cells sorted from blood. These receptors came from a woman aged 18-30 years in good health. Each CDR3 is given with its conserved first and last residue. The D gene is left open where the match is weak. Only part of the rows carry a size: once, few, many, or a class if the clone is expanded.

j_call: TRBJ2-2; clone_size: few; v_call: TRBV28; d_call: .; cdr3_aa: CASSLHGQGELFF; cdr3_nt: TGTGCCAGCAGTTTACATGGGCAAGGGGAGCTGTTTTTT
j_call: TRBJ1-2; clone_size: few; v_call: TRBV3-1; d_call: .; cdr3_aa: CASSRGGNYGYTF; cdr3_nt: TGTGCCAGCAGCCGGGGGGGTAACTATGGCTACACCTTC
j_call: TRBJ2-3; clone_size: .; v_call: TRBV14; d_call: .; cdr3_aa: CASSQEFSTDTQYF; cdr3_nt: TGTGCCAGCAGCCAAGAGTTTTCCACAGATACGCAGTATTTT
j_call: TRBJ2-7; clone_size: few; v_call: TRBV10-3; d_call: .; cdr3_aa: CAISESGTGVGYEQYF; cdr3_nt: TGTGCCATCAGTGAATCTGGGACGGGAGTTGGGTACGAGCAGTACTTC
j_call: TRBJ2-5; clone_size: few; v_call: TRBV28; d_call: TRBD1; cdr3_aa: CASRQGQGLQTQYF; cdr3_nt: TGTGCCAGCAGGCAGGGACAGGGTCTCCAGACCCAGTACTTC
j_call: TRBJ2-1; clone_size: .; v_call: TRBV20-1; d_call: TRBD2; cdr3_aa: CSASILAGYNEQFF; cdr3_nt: TGCAGTGCTAGTATCCTAGCGGGCTACAATGAGCAGTTCTTC
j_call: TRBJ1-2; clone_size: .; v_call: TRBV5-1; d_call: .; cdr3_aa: CASSLGVASANYGYTF; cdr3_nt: TGCGCCAGCAGCTTGGGAGTTGCCTCAGCTAACTATGGCTACACCTTC
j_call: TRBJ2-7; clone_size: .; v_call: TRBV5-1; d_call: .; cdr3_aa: CASSLLGRSYEQYF; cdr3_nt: TGCGCCAGCAGCCTGCTTGGACGGAGCTACGAGCAGTACTTC
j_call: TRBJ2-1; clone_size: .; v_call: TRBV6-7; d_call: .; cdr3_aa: CASSYSLPGLQFF; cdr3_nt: TGTGCCAGCAGTTACTCGTTACCGGGGTTGCAGTTCTTC
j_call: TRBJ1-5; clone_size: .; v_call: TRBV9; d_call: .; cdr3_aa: CASSVGDTNQPQHF; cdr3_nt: TGTGCCAGCAGCGTAGGGGACACAAATCAGCCCCAGCATTTT
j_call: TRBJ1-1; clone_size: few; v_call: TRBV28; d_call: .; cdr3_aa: CASSTTPNTEAFF; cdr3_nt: TGTGCCAGCAGTACAACACCGAACACTGAAGCTTTCTTT
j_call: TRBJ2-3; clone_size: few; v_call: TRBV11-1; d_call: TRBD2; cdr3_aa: CASTDPTGGPSRTDTQYF; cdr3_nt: TGTGCCAGCACCGACCCCACGGGAGGGCCATCACGCACAGATACGCAGTATTTT
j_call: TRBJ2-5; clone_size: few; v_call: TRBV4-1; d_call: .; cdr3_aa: CASSQGRTGTGETQYF; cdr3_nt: TGCGCCAGCAGCCAAGGCCGGACTGGGACCGGGGAGACCCAGTACTTC
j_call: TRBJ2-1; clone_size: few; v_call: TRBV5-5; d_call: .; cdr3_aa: CASSLDFAYNEQFF; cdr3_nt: TGTGCCAGCAGCTTGGACTTCGCCTACAATGAGCAGTTCTTC
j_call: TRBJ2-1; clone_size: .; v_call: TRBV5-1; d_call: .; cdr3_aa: CASSLVGSGNFNEQFF; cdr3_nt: TGCGCCAGCAGCTTGGTGGGTAGCGGCAACTTCAATGAGCAGTTCTTC
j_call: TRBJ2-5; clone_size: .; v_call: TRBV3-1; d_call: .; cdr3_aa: CASSPKGLRANQETQYF; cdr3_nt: TGTGCCAGCAGCCCTAAGGGACTTAGAGCTAACCAAGAGACCCAGTACTTC
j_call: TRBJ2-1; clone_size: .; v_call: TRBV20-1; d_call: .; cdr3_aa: CSASGTHNEQFF; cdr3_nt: TGCAGTGCTAGTGGGACTCACAATGAGCAGTTCTTC
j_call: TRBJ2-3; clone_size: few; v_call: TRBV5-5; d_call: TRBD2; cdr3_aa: CASSLDLAGGRTDTQYF; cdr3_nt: TGTGCCAGCAGCTTGGATCTAGCGGGAGGGCGGACAGATACGCAGTATTTT
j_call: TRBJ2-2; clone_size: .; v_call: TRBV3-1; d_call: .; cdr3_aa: CASSHEVTGELFF; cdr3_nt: TGTGCCAGCAGCCACGAAGTCACCGGGGAGCTGTTTTTT
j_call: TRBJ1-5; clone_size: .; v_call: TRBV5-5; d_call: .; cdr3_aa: CASSLVPDPSNQPQHF; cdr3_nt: TGTGCCAGCAGCTTGGTACCAGACCCTAGCAATCAGCCCCAGCATTTT
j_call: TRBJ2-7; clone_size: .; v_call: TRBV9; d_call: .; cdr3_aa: CASSVVRLPSAYEQYF; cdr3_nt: TGTGCCAGCAGCGTAGTCAGATTACCCTCTGCCTACGAGCAGTACTTC
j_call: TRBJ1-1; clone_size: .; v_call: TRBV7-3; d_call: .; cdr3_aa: CASSPGAVRLNTEAFF; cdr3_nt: TGTGCCAGCAGCCCCGGCGCAGTGAGGTTGAACACTGAAGCTTTCTTT
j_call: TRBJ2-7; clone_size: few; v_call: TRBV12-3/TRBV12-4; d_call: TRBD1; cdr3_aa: CASSLAAGGVQYF; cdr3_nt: TGTGCCAGCAGTTTAGCGGCAGGGGGCGTGCAGTACTTC
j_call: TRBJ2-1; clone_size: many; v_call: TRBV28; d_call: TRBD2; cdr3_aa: CASSLGTSGRNEQFF; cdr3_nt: TGTGCCAGCAGTTTAGGGACTAGCGGGCGCAATGAGCAGTTCTTC
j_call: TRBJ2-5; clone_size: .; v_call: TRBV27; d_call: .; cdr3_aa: CASSLLGQRETQYF; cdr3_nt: TGTGCCAGCAGTTTATTAGGACAGAGGGAGACCCAGTACTTC
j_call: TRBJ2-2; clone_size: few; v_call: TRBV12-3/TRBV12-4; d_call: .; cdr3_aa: CASRGPQNTGELFF; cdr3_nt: TGTGCCAGCAGGGGACCACAGAACACCGGGGAGCTGTTTTTT
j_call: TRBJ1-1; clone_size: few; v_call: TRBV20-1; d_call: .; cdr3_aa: CSVPGNPHEAFF; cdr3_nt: TGCAGTGTCCCAGGGAACCCCCATGAAGCTTTCTTT
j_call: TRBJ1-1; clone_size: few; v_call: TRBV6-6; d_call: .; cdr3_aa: CASSYKEMTEAFF; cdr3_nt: TGTGCCAGCAGTTATAAGGAGATGACTGAAGCTTTCTTT
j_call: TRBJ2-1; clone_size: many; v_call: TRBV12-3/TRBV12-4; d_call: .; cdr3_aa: CASSGPGNEQFF; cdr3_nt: TGTGCCAGCAGTGGACCGGGGAATGAGCAGTTCTTC
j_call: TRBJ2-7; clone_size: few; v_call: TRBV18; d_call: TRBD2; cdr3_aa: CASSPRTSDEQYF; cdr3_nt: TGTGCCAGCTCACCACGGACTAGCGACGAGCAGTACTTC
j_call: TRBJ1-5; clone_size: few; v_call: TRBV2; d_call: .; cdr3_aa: CASTDQVINQPQHF; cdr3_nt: TGTGCCAGCACCGACCAGGTTATCAATCAGCCCCAGCATTTT
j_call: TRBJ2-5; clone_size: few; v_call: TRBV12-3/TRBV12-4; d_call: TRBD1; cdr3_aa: CASRRQGAWETQYF; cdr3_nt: TGTGCCAGCAGACGACAGGGGGCTTGGGAGACCCAGTACTTC
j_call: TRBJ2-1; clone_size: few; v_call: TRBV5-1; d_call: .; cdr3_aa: CASSLNGEGSYNEQFF; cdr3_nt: TGCGCCAGCAGCTTAAATGGAGAGGGGTCCTACAATGAGCAGTTCTTC
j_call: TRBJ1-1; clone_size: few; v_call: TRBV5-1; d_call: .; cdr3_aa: CASSLLTENTEAFF; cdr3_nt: TGCGCCAGCAGCTTGTTGACGGAGAACACTGAAGCTTTCTTT
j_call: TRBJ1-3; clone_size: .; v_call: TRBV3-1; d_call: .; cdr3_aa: CASRTGGASSGNTIYF; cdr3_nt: TGTGCCAGCAGGACTGGGGGGGCCTCCTCTGGAAACACCATATATTTT
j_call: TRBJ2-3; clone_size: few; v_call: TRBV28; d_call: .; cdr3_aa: CASSPAGAAGDTQYF; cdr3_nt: TGTGCCAGCAGTCCGGCCGGTGCCGCGGGAGATACGCAGTATTTT
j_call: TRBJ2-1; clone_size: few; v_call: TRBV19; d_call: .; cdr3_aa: CASSRAGNLYNEQFF; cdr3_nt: TGTGCCAGTAGTAGGGCGGGAAACCTCTACAATGAGCAGTTCTTC
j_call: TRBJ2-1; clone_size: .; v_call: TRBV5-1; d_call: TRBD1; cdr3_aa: CASGTGGRSEQFF; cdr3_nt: TGCGCCAGCGGGACAGGGGGAAGGAGTGAGCAGTTCTTC
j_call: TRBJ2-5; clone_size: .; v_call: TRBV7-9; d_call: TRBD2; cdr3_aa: CASSLFGRMEQETQYF; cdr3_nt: TGTGCCAGCAGCTTATTCGGGAGGATGGAACAAGAGACCCAGTACTTC
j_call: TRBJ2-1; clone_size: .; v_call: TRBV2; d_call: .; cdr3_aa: CASSVNPLIQVSAEQFF; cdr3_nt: TGTGCCAGCAGTGTCAACCCCTTGATCCAGGTATCGGCTGAGCAGTTCTTC